Described below is a single T cell receptor beta chain sequence and its context. Measured with immunoSEQ multiplex PCR; TCRdb has only the in-frame clones, and not every one. The top ten clones hold roughly 2% of a sample with under 20,000 clones, roughly 36% of them seen once. This specimen belongs to a study of graft-versus-host responses after intestinal transplantation. The TCR sequence derives from a human patient who was an organ donor for intestinal transplantation. The sample here was alloreactive CD4+ T cells from a mixed lymphocyte reaction culture, taken before transplantation. The subset: CFSE-low proliferating T cells sorted from approximately 6-day pre-transplant mixed lymphocyte reaction (GvH or HvG direction).

CDR3 protein: CASSLTGSNYGYTF. In DNA form, the CDR3 reads TGTGCCAGCAGCTTAACAGGGTCTAACTATGGCTACACCTTC. The V call is TRBV7-2, the J call TRBJ1-2, with D possibly being TRBD1 (6 bases). There are 14 residues in the CDR3. V gave up 2 bases and J gave up 0 bases, with 7 bases separating them. The germline V gene encodes CDR1 SGHTA and CDR2 FQGNSA.